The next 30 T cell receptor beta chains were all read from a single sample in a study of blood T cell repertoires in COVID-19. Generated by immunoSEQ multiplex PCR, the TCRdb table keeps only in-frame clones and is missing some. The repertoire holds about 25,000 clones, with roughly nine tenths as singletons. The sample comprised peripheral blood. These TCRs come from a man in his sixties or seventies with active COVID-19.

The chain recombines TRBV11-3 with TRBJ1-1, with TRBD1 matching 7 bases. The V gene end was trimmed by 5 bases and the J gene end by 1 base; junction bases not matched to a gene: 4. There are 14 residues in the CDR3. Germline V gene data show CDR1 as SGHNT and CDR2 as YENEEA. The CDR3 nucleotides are TGTGCCAGCAGCGCAGGGGGAAAGAACACTGAAGCTTTCTTT. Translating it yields CASSAGGKNTEAFF.

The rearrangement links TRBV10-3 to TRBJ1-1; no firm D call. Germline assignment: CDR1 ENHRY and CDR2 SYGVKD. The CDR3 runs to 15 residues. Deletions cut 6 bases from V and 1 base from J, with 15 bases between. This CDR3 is CAIRANYYTNTEAFF. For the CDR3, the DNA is TGTGCCATCAGGGCCAATTACTATACGAACACTGAAGCTTTCTTT.

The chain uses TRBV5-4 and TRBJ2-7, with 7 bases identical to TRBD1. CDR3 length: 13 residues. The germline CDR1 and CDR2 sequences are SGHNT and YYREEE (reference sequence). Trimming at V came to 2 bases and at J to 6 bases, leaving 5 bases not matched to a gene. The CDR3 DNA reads TGTGCCAGCAGCTTCCACACAGGGGCCGAGCAGTACTTC. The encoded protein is CASSFHTGAEQYF. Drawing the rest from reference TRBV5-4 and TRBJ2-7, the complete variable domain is ETGVTQSPTHLIKTRGQQVTLRCSSQSGHNTVSWYQQALGQGPQFIFQYYREEENGRGNFPPRFSGLQFPNYSSELNVNALELDDSALYLCASSFHTGAEQYFGPGTRLTVT.

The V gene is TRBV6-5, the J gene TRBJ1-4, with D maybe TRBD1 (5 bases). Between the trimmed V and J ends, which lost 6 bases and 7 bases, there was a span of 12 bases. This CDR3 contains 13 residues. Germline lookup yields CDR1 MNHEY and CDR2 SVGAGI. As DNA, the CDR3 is TGTGCCAGCAGCCGTACCCAGGGTGAAAAACTGTTTTTT. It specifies CASSRTQGEKLFF.

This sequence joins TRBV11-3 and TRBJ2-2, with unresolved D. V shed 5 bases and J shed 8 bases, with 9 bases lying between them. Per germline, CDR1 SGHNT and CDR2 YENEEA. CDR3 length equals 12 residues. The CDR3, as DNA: TGTGCCAGCAGCACTAAGCGAGGGGAGCTGTTTTTT. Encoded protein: CASSTKRGELFF.

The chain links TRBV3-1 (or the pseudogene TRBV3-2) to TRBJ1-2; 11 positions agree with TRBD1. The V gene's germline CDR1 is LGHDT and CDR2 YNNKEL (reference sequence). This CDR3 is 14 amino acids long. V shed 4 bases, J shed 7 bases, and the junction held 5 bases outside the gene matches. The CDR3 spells CASSRGQGVSGYTF. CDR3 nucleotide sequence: TGTGCCAGCAGCCGGGGACAGGGGGTAAGTGGCTACACCTTC.

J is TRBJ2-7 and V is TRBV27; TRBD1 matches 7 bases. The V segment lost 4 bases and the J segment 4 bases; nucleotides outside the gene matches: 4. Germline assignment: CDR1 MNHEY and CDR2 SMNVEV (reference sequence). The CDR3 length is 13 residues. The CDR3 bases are TGTGCCAGCAGTTGGGGACAGACGTACGAGCAGTACTTC. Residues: CASSWGQTYEQYF.

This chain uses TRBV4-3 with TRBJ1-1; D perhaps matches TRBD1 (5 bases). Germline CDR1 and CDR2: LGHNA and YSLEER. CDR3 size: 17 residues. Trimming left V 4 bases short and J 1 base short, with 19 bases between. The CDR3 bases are TGCGCCAGCAGCCGCGCGGTGGGGGAGGGGTGGAACACTGAAGCTTTCTTT. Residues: CASSRAVGEGWNTEAFF.

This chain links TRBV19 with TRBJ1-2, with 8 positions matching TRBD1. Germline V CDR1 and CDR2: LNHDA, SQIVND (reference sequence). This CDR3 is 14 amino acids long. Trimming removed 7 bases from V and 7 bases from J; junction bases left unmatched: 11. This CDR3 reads CASIRAGGRSGYTF. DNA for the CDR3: TGTGCCAGTATTAGGGCAGGGGGCCGATCTGGCTACACCTTC.

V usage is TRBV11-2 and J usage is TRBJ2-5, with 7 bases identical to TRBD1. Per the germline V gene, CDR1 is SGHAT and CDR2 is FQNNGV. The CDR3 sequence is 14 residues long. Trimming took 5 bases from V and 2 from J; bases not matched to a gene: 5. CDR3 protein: CASSLGTVQETQYF. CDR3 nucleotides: TGTGCCAGCAGCCTTGGGACAGTTCAAGAGACCCAGTACTTC. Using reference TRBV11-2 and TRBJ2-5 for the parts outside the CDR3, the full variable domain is EAGVAQSPRYKIIEKRQSVAFWCNPISGHATLYWYQQILGQGPKLLIQFQNNGVVDDSQLPKDRFSAERLKGVDSTLKIQPAKLEDSAVYLCASSLGTVQETQYFGPGTRLLVL.

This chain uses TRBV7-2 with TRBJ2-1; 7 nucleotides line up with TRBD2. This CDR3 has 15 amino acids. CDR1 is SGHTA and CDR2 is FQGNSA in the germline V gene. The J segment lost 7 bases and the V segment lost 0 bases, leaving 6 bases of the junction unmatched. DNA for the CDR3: TGTGCCAGCAGCTTAGCGGTAGGACTAGTGAATGAGCAGTTCTTC. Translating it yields CASSLAVGLVNEQFF.

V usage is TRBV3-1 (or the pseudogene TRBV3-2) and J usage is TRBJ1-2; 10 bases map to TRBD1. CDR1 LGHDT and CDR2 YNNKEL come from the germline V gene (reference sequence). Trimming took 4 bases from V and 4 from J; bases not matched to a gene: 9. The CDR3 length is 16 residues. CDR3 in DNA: TGTGCCAGCAGCCCCCTTTCCGGGACAGGGGTCTATGGCTACACCTTC. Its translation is CASSPLSGTGVYGYTF.

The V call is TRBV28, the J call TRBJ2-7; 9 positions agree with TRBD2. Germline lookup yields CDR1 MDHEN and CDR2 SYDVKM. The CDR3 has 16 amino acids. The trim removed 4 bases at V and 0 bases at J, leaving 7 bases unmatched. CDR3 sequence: CASSSPASGASYEQYF. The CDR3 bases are TGTGCCAGCAGTTCCCCCGCTAGCGGGGCCTCCTACGAGCAGTACTTC.

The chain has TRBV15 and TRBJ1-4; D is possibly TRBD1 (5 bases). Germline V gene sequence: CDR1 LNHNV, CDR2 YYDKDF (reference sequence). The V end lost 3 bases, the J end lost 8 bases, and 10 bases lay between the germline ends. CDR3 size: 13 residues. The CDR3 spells CATSRKGREKLFF. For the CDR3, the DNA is TGTGCCACCAGCAGGAAGGGGAGGGAAAAACTGTTTTTT.

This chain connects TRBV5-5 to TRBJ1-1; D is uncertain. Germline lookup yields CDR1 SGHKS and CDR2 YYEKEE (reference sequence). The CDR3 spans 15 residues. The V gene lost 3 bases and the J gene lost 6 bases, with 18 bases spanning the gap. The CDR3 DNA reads TGTGCCAGCAGCTCTACCACGAGCACCCCGGCTGAAGCTTTCTTT. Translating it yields CASSSTTSTPAEAFF. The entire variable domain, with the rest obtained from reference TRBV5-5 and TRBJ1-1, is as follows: DAGVTQSPTHLIKTRGQQVTLRCSPISGHKSVSWYQQVLGQGPQFIFQYYEKEERGRGNFPDRFSARQFPNYSSELNVNALLLGDSALYLCASSSTTSTPAEAFFGQGTRLTVV.

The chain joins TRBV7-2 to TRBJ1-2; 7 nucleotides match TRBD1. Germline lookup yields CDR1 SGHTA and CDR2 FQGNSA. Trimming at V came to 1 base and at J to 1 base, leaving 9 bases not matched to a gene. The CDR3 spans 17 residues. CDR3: CASSLGGPGQINYGYTF. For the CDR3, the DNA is TGTGCCAGCAGCTTAGGGGGACCGGGACAGATTAACTATGGCTACACCTTC.

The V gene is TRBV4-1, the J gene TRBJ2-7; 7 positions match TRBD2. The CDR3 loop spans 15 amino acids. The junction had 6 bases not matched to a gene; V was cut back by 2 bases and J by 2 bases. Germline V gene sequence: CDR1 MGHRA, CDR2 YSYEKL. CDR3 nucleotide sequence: TGCGCCAGCAGCCAATCCGGGACTATGACCTACGAGCAGTACTTC. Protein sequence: CASSQSGTMTYEQYF.

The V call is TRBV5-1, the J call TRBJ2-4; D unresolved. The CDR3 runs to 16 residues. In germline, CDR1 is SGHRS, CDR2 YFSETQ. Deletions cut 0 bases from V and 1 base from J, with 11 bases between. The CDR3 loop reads CASSLGWVEAKNIQYF. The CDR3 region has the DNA TGCGCCAGCAGCTTGGGATGGGTGGAGGCCAAAAACATTCAGTACTTC.

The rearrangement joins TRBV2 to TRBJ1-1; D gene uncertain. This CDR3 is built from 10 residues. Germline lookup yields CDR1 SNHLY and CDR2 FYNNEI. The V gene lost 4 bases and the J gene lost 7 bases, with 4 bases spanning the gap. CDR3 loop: CASSGLEAFF. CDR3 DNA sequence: TGTGCCAGCAGTGGTCTTGAAGCTTTCTTT.

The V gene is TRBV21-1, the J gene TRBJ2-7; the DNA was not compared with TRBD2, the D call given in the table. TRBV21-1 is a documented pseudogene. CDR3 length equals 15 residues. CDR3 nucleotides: TGTGCCAGCAGCGGCGGTAGCCTTATCTCCTACGAGCAGTACTTC. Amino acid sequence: CASSGGSLISYEQYF.

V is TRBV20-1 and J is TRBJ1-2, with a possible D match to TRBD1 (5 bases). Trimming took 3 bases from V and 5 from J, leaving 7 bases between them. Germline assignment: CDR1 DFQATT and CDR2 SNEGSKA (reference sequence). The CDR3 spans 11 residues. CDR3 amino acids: CSARAGYGYTF. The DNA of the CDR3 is TGCAGTGCTAGGGCAGGGTATGGCTACACCTTC.

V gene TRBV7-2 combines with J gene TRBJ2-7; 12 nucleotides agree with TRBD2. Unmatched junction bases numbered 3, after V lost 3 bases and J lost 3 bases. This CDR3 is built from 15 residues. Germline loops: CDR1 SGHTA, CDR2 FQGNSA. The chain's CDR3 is CASSLGLAGLYEQYF. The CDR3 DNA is TGTGCCAGCAGCTTGGGACTAGCGGGCCTCTACGAGCAGTACTTC.

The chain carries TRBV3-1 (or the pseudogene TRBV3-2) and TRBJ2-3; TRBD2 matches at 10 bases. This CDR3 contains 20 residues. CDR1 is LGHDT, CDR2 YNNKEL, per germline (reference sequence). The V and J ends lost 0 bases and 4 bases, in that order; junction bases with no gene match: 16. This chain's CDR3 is CASSQEESGGALNFPDTQYF. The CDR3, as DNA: TGTGCCAGCAGCCAAGAGGAAAGCGGGGGGGCGTTAAATTTTCCAGATACGCAGTATTTT.

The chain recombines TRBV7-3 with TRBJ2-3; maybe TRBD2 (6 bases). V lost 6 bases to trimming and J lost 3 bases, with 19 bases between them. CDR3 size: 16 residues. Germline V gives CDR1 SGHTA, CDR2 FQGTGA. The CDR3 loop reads CASRPLGTRETDTQYF. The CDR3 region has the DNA TGTGCCAGCAGGCCCCTCGGGACTCGTGAAACAGATACGCAGTATTTT.

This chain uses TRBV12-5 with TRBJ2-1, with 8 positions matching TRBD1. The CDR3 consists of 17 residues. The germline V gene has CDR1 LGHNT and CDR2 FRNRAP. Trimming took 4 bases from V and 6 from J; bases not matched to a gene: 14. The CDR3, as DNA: TGTGCTAGTGGTTGGACCCTCGGGACAGGACAGGGCAATGAGCAGTTCTTC. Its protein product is CASGWTLGTGQGNEQFF.

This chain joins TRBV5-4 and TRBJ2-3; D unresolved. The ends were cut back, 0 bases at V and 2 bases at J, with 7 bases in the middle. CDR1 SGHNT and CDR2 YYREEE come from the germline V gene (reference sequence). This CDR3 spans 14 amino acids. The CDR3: CASSLGHFTDTQYF. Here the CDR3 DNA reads TGTGCCAGCAGCTTGGGACACTTCACAGATACGCAGTATTTT.

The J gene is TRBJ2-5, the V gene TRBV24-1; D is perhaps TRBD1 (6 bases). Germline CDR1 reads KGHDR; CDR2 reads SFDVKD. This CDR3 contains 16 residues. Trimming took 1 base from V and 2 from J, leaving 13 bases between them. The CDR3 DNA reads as TGTGCCACCAGTGATTTTAGTGGACAGCCACAAGAGACCCAGTACTTC. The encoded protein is CATSDFSGQPQETQYF.

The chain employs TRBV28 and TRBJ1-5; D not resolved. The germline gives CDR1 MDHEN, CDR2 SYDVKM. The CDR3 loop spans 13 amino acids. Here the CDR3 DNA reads TGTGCAGGAGGTTGGGGTGTCAATCAGCCCCAGCATTTT. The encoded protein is CAGGWGVNQPQHF. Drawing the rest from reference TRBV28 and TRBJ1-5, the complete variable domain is DVKVTQSSRYLVKRTGEKVFLECVQDMDHENMFWYRQDPGLGLRLIYFSYDVKMKEKGDIPEGYSVSREKKERFSLILESASTNQTSMYLCAGGWGVNQPQHFGDGTRLSIL.

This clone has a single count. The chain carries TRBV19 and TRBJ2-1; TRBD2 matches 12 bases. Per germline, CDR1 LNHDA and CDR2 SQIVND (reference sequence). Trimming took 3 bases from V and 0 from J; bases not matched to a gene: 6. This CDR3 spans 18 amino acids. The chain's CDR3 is CASSIASGGASSYNEQFF. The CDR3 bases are TGTGCCAGTAGTATTGCTAGCGGGGGGGCTAGCTCCTACAATGAGCAGTTCTTC. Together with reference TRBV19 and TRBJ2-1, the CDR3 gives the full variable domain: DGGITQSPKYLFRKEGQNVTLSCEQNLNHDAMYWYRQDPGQGLRLIYYSQIVNDFQKGDIAEGYSVSREKKESFPLTVTSAQKNPTAFYLCASSIASGGASSYNEQFFGPGTRLTVL.

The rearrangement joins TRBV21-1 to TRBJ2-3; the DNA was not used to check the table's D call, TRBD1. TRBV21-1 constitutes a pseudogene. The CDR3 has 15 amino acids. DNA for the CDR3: TGTGCCAGCAGCTGGGCAACTCCACGCACAGATACGCAGTATTTT. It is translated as CASSWATPRTDTQYF.